A single sample gave rise to the 31 T cell receptor beta chains below, sequenced in a study of T cells in Graves' hyperthyroidism and ophthalmopathy. TCR beta CDR3 regions were amplified from RNA. HTBI primers were the set used in a first-round RT-PCR of the TCR CDR3. TCRdb itself ran the multiplex PCR reads through MiXCR, one entry per CDR3 protein. Of under 400,000 distinct CDR3 sequences listed, around a sixth are singletons. The sample comprised blood. These receptors all come from a man aged 25 to 40 with Graves' hyperthyroidism.

The V gene is TRBV5-1, the J gene TRBJ2-2, with D perhaps TRBD2 (6 bases). Germline V lookup: CDR1 SGHRS, CDR2 YFSETQ. CDR3 length: 14 amino acids. Between the trimmed V and J ends, which lost 4 bases and 1 base, there was a span of 8 bases. CDR3 nucleotide sequence: TGCGCCAGCAGCACGGGACTGAACACCGGGGAGCTGTTTTTT. Its protein is CASSTGLNTGELFF.

A single count supports this clonotype. J is TRBJ2-1 and V is TRBV27; TRBD2 aligns across 11 bases. The CDR3 sequence is 19 residues long. The germline V gene has CDR1 MNHEY and CDR2 SMNVEV (reference sequence). The V gene end was trimmed by 1 base and the J gene end by 0 bases; junction bases not matched to a gene: 8. CDR3 protein: CASSLYTSGSSGSYNEQFF. CDR3 sequence (DNA): TGTGCCAGCAGTTTATATACTAGCGGGAGTTCGGGCTCCTACAATGAGCAGTTCTTC.

In its sample, this clonotype was seen a few times. This chain links TRBV5-1 with TRBJ2-3; D not certain. The CDR3 is 16 amino acids. The germline V gene encodes CDR1 SGHRS and CDR2 YFSETQ. V lost 3 bases to trimming and J lost 4 bases, with 18 bases between them. The CDR3 sequence is CASSYDTVQRSDTQYF. The CDR3 DNA follows: TGCGCCAGCAGCTACGATACCGTCCAAAGGTCAGATACGCAGTATTTT. Variable domain in full (rest from reference TRBV5-1 and TRBJ2-3): KAGVTQTPRYLIKTRGQQVTLSCSPISGHRSVSWYQQTPGQGLQFLFEYFSETQRNKGNFPGRFSGRQFSNSRSEMNVSTLELGDSALYLCASSYDTVQRSDTQYFGPGTRLTVL.

Ten or more counts support this clonotype. The chain is built from TRBV6-1 and TRBJ1-2, with a possible D match to TRBD1 (5 bases). Looked up from germline, CDR1 is MNHNS and CDR2 is SASEGT. The germline V and J ends were trimmed by 6 bases and 4 bases, with 12 bases remaining between them. There are 13 residues in the CDR3. CDR3 DNA sequence: TGTGCCAGCAGACGGGACCCCCTCTATGGCTACACCTTC. Translating it yields CASRRDPLYGYTF.

As to this clonotype: A much larger clonotype is one base distant, so this may be a read error. The V and J genes are TRBV5-1 and TRBJ1-1; 7 nucleotides align to TRBD1. This CDR3 region has 17 residues. In germline, CDR1 is SGHRS, CDR2 YFSETQ. CDR3 DNA sequence: TGCGCCGGCAGCTCGCACCGGGACAGCCAGAGAACTACTGAAGCTTTCTTT. Its translation: CAGSSHRDSQRTTEAFF.

This clonotype was seen at least ten times. The chain recombines TRBV27 with TRBJ2-5; D might be TRBD1 (6 bases). This CDR3 is 14 amino acids long. The germline V and J ends were trimmed by 4 bases and 5 bases, with 14 bases remaining between them. Germline CDR1 reads MNHEY; CDR2 reads SMNVEV (reference sequence). CDR3 nucleotide sequence: TGTGCCAGCAGTTCAAACGGACAGCGGGAGACCCAGTACTTC. Residues: CASSSNGQRETQYF.

This clonotype was seen ten or more times. The rearrangement uses TRBV20-1 and TRBJ1-1; D remains unclear. This CDR3 region has 12 residues. Germline V gene lookup returns CDR1 DFQATT and CDR2 SNEGSKA (reference sequence). The DNA for the CDR3 is TGCAGCGCCCTGGGGAGGAACACTGAAGCTTTCTTT. Its translation is CSALGRNTEAFF.

This clonotype has a count of ten or more. The chain recombines TRBV2 with TRBJ1-1; possibly TRBD1 for D (6 bases). The CDR3 is 13 amino acids. Germline values: CDR1 SNHLY, CDR2 FYNNEI. The V and J ends lost 8 bases and 2 bases respectively, with 12 bases between them. CDR3 sequence reads: CASGPDRNTEAFF. In DNA form, the CDR3 reads TGTGCCAGCGGTCCGGACAGAAACACTGAAGCTTTCTTT.

This clonotype was seen a few times. V and J are TRBV5-1 and TRBJ1-2; D uncertain. V lost 2 bases and J lost 1, with 9 bases in between. Germline V gene lookup returns CDR1 SGHRS and CDR2 YFSETQ. The CDR3 sequence is 14 residues long. In nucleotides, the CDR3 is TGCGCCAGCAGCTTACCGACCGGTAACTATGGCTACACCTTC. Protein: CASSLPTGNYGYTF.

There are a few counts of this clonotype. This chain links TRBV5-1 with TRBJ2-6, with TRBD1 matching over 7 bases. Trimming cost V 2 bases and J 2 bases; bases outside gene matches: 7. The CDR3 length is 17 residues. Germline loops: CDR1 SGHRS, CDR2 YFSETQ. CDR3 sequence reads: CASSFLYRGAGANVLTF. The DNA for the CDR3 is TGCGCCAGCAGCTTCCTTTACAGGGGAGCTGGGGCCAACGTCCTGACTTTC.

Regarding this clonotype: One end of the junction fails to match germline, which may point to a read error. The chain couples TRBV4-1 to TRBJ1-6, with D possibly TRBD1 on 5 matching bases. Germline lookup yields CDR1 MGHRA and CDR2 YSYEKL. The CDR3 contains 16 residues. This CDR3 reads CASSQPNGPGRSPLRF. In nucleotides, the CDR3 is TGCGCCAGCAGCCAACCGAACGGGCCAGGGCGATCACCCCTCCGCTTT.

On this clonotype: It may be a read error: a sequence one base away is much more abundant. This chain links TRBV20-1 with TRBJ1-5, with D possibly being TRBD1 (6 bases). In germline, CDR1 is DFQATT, CDR2 SNEGSKA (reference sequence). There are 14 residues in the CDR3. CDR3 loop: CSARGTVDRQPPHF. The CDR3 region has the DNA TGCAGTGCTAGAGGGACAGTTGATCGCCAGCCCCCGCATTTT.

As DNA, the CDR3 is TGTGCCACCAGCAGAGTCGGACACAGGGAGAGTGAAAAACTGTTTTTT. This sequence encodes CATSRVGHRESEKLFF. The chain employs TRBV15 and TRBJ1-4; the D gene is possibly TRBD1 (6 bases). Germline CDR1 LNHNV, CDR2 YYDKDF (reference sequence). V lost 1 base and J lost 7, with 16 bases in between. The CDR3 runs to 16 residues. Variable domain in full (rest from reference TRBV15 and TRBJ1-4): DAMVIQNPRYQVTQFGKPVTLSCSQTLNHNVMYWYQQKSSQAPKLLFHYYDKDFNNEADTPDNFQSRRPNTSFCFLDIRSPGLGDTAMYLCATSRVGHRESEKLFFGSGTQLSVL.

In this sample, this clonotype turned up once. The rearrangement uses TRBV24-1 and TRBJ2-2, with TRBD1 identical over 10 bases. This CDR3 is built from 17 residues. V shed 6 bases and J 3 bases; nucleotides not matched to a gene: 9. From germline, CDR1 is KGHDR and CDR2 SFDVKD. The CDR3 here is CATSQTGTGAYTGELFF. The CDR3 DNA reads as TGTGCCACCAGTCAAACCGGGACAGGGGCGTACACCGGGGAGCTGTTTTTT.

This clonotype was observed many times. This sequence joins TRBV20-1 and TRBJ2-5; D is perhaps TRBD2 (5 bases). Germline CDR1 is DFQATT and CDR2 is SNEGSKA (reference sequence). V gave up 6 bases and J gave up 2 bases, with 16 bases separating them. The length of the CDR3 is 14 residues. CDR3 sequence (DNA): TGCAGTGCCCTTCCGACACTAGTACAAGAGACCCAGTACTTC. It codes for CSALPTLVQETQYF.

This clonotype was recorded a few times. With a much larger clone just one base away, this may be a read error. The V call is TRBV3-1, the J call TRBJ1-1; D gene uncertain. The CDR3 is 12 residues long. Germline V lookup: CDR1 LGHDT, CDR2 YNNKEL (reference sequence). The germline V and J ends were trimmed by 3 bases and 6 bases, with 8 bases remaining between them. DNA of the CDR3: TGTGCCAGCAGCCATCGACAACCTGAAGCTTTCTTT. Translation: CASSHRQPEAFF.

There are a few counts of this clonotype. The rearrangement joins TRBV12-3 or TRBV12-4 to TRBJ2-5, with no clear D. V was trimmed by 6 bases and J by 1 base, leaving 12 bases between them. There are 14 residues in the CDR3. The CDR3 region is CASSSSTLQETQYF. The DNA for the CDR3 is TGTGCCAGCAGCTCCAGCACTCTCCAAGAGACCCAGTACTTC.

This clonotype was recorded at least ten times. This chain joins TRBV28 and TRBJ2-4, with 12 bases aligning to TRBD2. V dropped 5 bases and J dropped 6; count of bases not matched to a gene: 17. Germline CDR1 and CDR2: MDHEN and SYDVKM. There are 19 residues in the CDR3. This CDR3 reads CASSALAGGLIPVGNIQYF. DNA of the CDR3: TGTGCCAGCAGTGCCCTAGCGGGAGGGCTAATTCCCGTCGGAAACATTCAGTACTTC.

As concerns this clonotype: It may be a read error: a sequence one base away is much more abundant. The chain recombines TRBV5-1 with TRBJ2-1, with D possibly being TRBD2 (6 bases). This CDR3 has 13 residues. The V end was cut by 2 bases, the J end by 8 bases, with 11 bases between. Germline V gene data show CDR1 as SGHRS and CDR2 as YFSETQ. The CDR3 region is CASSFQWEDEQFF. CDR3 DNA sequence: TGCGCCAGCAGCTTTCAGTGGGAGGATGAGCAGTTCTTC. The entire variable domain, with the rest obtained from reference TRBV5-1 and TRBJ2-1, is as follows: KAGVTQTPRYLIKTRGQQVTLSCSPISGHRSVSWYQQTPGQGLQFLFEYFSETQRNKGNFPGRFSGRQFSNSRSEMNVSTLELGDSALYLCASSFQWEDEQFFGPGTRLTVL.

In this sample, this clonotype turned up a few times. The gene calls are TRBV6-1 and TRBJ2-1, with D unclear. V lost 9 bases and J lost 6, with 15 bases in between. Per germline, CDR1 MNHNS and CDR2 SASEGT. The CDR3 extends over 13 amino acids. CDR3 DNA sequence: TGTGCCAGTCGTGAAACGGAGCGCAATGAGCAGTTCTTC. The encoded protein is CASRETERNEQFF.

This clonotype was observed many times. The chain couples TRBV29-1 to TRBJ1-1; tentatively, D is TRBD1 (5 bases). This CDR3 region has 12 residues. The germline V and J ends were trimmed by 1 base and 11 bases, with 14 bases remaining between them. Germline V gives CDR1 SQVTM, CDR2 ANQGSEA. CDR3 protein: CSVEGGRGAAFF. CDR3 nucleotide sequence: TGCAGCGTTGAAGGGGGCAGAGGGGCGGCTTTCTTT. Full variable domain (remainder filled in from reference TRBV29-1 and TRBJ1-1): SAVISQKPSRDICQRGTSLTIQCQVDSQVTMMFWYRQQPGQSLTLIATANQGSEATYESGFVIDKFPISRPNLTFSTLTVSNMSPEDSSIYLCSVEGGRGAAFFGQGTRLTVV.

There are many counts of this clonotype. The chain recombines TRBV9 with TRBJ1-5; D ambiguous. The CDR3 spans 15 residues. Looked up from germline, CDR1 is SGDLS and CDR2 is YYNGEE. V dropped 0 bases and J dropped 5 bases, with 12 bases sitting between them. In DNA, the CDR3 is TGTGCCAGCAGCGTAGATGGTTACCGAGATCAGCCCCAGCATTTT. It codes for CASSVDGYRDQPQHF. Filled out from reference TRBV9 and TRBJ1-5, the complete variable domain reads DSGVTQTPKHLITATGQRVTLRCSPRSGDLSVYWYQQSLDQGLQFLIQYYNGEERAKGNILERFSAQQFPDLHSELNLSSLELGDSALYFCASSVDGYRDQPQHFGDGTRLSIL.

This clonotype was detected many times. The chain joins TRBV2 to TRBJ2-1, with D perhaps matching TRBD1 or TRBD2 (5 bases each). This CDR3 spans 13 amino acids. Per the germline V gene, CDR1 is SNHLY and CDR2 is FYNNEI. The ends were cut back, 0 bases at V and 15 bases at J, with 15 bases in the middle. The CDR3 region has the DNA TGTGCCAGCAGTGAAGCGGACGGGGCCCGGGGGTTCTTC. Translated, it gives CASSEADGARGFF.

This clonotype appeared a few times. The rearrangement joins TRBV10-3 to TRBJ1-1; 8 nucleotides line up with TRBD1. The CDR3 spans 14 residues. The germline V gene encodes CDR1 ENHRY and CDR2 SYGVKD. After removal of 6 bases from V and 5 bases from J, the junction contained 8 bases not matched to a gene. The CDR3 is CAISPTGARTEAFF. The CDR3 bases are TGTGCCATCAGCCCGACAGGGGCCCGTACTGAAGCTTTCTTT.

Turning to this clonotype: At one end the junction does not follow the germline gene, possibly because of a read error. J is TRBJ2-3 and V is TRBV6-1; 11 bases are a match to TRBD2. The CDR3 is 17 amino acids. The germline V gene has CDR1 MNHNS and CDR2 SASEGT. This CDR3 is CTSSPLSGRVGTDTQYF. The CDR3 DNA sequence: TGTACCAGCAGCCCCCTTAGCGGGAGGGTTGGTACAGATACGCAGTATTTT.

The CDR3 reads CASRAYSGGSTEAFF. The CDR3 region has the DNA TGTGCCAGTAGAGCGTATTCGGGGGGAAGCACTGAAGCTTTCTTT. V usage is TRBV19 and J usage is TRBJ1-1; possibly TRBD1 for D (5 bases). V was shortened by 6 bases and J by 4 bases, with 18 bases between the two germline ends. CDR3 length: 15 amino acids. The V gene's germline CDR1 is LNHDA and CDR2 SQIVND (reference sequence).

This clonotype has only one observation. The junction departs from the called germline gene at one end, perhaps through a read error. The chain has TRBV12-3 or TRBV12-4 and TRBJ1-4; the D is unclear. This CDR3 spans 14 amino acids. The CDR3 sequence is CANSLRPINEKLFF. For the CDR3, the DNA is TGTGCCAACAGTTTGAGACCGATTAATGAAAAACTGTTTTTT.

Many counts were recorded for this clonotype. The rearrangement joins TRBV11-2 to TRBJ2-3, with TRBD1 as a possible D gene (6 bases). Germline-derived CDR1 and CDR2 are SGHAT and FQNNGV. With 4 bases removed from V and 1 base from J, the gap between germline ends came to 9 bases. CDR3 length: 14 amino acids. The CDR3 nucleotides read TGTGCCAGCAGCTCCTACAGGGGCACAGATACGCAGTATTTT. Its translation: CASSSYRGTDTQYF.

This chain links TRBV20-1 with TRBJ1-1; the D is unclear. Between the trimmed V and J ends, which lost 4 bases and 1 base, there was a span of 4 bases. This CDR3 region has 11 residues. CDR1 and CDR2 (germline): DFQATT, SNEGSKA (reference sequence). CDR3 in amino acids: CSATKNTEAFF. DNA for the CDR3: TGCAGTGCTACCAAGAACACTGAAGCTTTCTTT.

This chain joins TRBV7-9 and TRBJ2-1, with TRBD2 matching 8 bases. The CDR3 spans 17 residues. The germline V gene encodes CDR1 SEHNR and CDR2 FQNEAQ (reference sequence). V was pared by 5 bases and J by 5 bases, with 14 bases of the junction left unmatched. CDR3 amino acids: CASSPLLREGLHNEQFF. The CDR3 DNA reads as TGTGCCAGCAGCCCCCTCCTCCGGGAGGGCCTCCACAATGAGCAGTTCTTC.

This clonotype was seen only a few times. The chain carries TRBV7-3 and TRBJ2-1, with TRBD1 identical over 9 bases. The CDR3 spans 15 residues. Germline V CDR1 and CDR2: SGHTA, FQGTGA. V was clipped by 3 bases and J by 5 bases; unmatched bases: 5. The CDR3 region has the DNA TGTGCCAGCAGCTTGGACAGGGGTCCCCACAATGAGCAGTTCTTC. This gives the protein CASSLDRGPHNEQFF.